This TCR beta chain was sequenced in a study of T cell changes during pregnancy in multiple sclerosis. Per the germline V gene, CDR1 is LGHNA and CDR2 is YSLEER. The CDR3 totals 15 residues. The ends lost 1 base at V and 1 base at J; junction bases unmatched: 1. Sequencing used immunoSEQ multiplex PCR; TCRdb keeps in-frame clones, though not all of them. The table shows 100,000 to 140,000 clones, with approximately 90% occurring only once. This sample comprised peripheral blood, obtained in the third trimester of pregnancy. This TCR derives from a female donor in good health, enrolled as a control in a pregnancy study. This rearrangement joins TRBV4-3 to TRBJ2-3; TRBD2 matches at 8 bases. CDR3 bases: TGCGCCAGCAGCCAAGTCGGGGGGGGCACAGATACGCAGTATTTT. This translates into CASSQVGGGTDTQYF.